Described below is a single TCR beta chain sequence and its context. Its cognate antigen is unknown. Combined were second doses at about 4 or about 12 weeks. CDR1 and CDR2 (germline): MDHEN, SYDVKM. Trimming removed 3 bases from V and 4 bases from J, with 12 bases in between. The CDR3 is made up of 14 amino acids. Sequencing was performed with immunoSEQ multiplex PCR; in TCRdb, only in-frame clones are kept and a portion is missing. The table lists around 140,000 clones, approximately 91% of them singletons, with under 1.2% in the top ten. The record originates from a study of T cell responses to AZD1222 COVID-19 vaccine. Points from the study as a whole: Possibly, clonal diversity was underestimated; donors were largely white British and included more females. The study found Spike-specific TCR breadth and depth rose after two AZD1222 doses.

The source material was peripheral blood, sampled 28 days after the second AZD1222 dose. This sequence was found in an adult who received the AZD1222 COVID-19 vaccine. This chain uses TRBV28 with TRBJ2-5; the D gene is possibly TRBD1 (6 bases). The CDR3 protein is CASSFMGAGETQYF. The CDR3 DNA is TGTGCCAGCAGTTTCATGGGGGCGGGAGAGACCCAGTACTTC. Full variable domain (rest looked up from reference TRBV28 and TRBJ2-5): DVKVTQSSRYLVKRTGEKVFLECVQDMDHENMFWYRQDPGLGLRLIYFSYDVKMKEKGDIPEGYSVSREKKERFSLILESASTNQTSMYLCASSFMGAGETQYFGPGTRLLVL.